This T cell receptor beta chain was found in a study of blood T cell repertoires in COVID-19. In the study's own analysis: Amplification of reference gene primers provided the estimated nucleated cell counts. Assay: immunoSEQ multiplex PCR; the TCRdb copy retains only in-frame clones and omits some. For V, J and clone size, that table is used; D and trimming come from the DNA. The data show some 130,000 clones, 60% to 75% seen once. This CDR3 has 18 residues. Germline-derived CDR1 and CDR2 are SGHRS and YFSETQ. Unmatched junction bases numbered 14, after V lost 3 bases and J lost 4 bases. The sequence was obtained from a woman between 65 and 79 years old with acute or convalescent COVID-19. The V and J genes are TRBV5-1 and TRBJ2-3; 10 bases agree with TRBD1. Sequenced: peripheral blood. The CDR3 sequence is CASSSGTGVGTLADTQYF. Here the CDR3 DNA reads TGCGCCAGCAGCTCCGGGACAGGGGTGGGAACACTCGCAGATACGCAGTATTTT. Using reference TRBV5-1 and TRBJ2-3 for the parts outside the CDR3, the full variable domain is KAGVTQTPRYLIKTRGQQVTLSCSPISGHRSVSWYQQTPGQGLQFLFEYFSETQRNKGNFPGRFSGRQFSNSRSEMNVSTLELGDSALYLCASSSGTGVGTLADTQYFGPGTRLTVL.